This passage covers 10 T cell receptor beta chains from one sample sequenced in a study of CD8+ T cells in alopecia areata. Sequencing templates came from extracted RNA that was reverse transcribed into cDNA. Sequenced by immunoSEQ multiplex PCR; TCRdb stores in-frame clones only, minus some. The sample carries 210,000 or so clones, roughly 66% recorded once. Treatment specified: oral pan-JAK inhibitor, 5-10 mg twice daily. The material sequenced was CD4+ T cells sorted from blood, taken at week 44, from a patient treated with tofacitinib. The receptors were gathered from a human donor with alopecia areata.

This clone was seen only a few times. V is TRBV7-8 and J is TRBJ1-6, with 9 bases matching TRBD1. J gave up 7 bases and V 4 bases, and 8 bases lay outside the gene matches. CDR1 and CDR2 (germline): SGHVS, FQNEAQ. The CDR3 is 16 amino acids. For the CDR3, the DNA is TGTGCCAGCAGCTCCATGATAGGACAGGGGAATTCACCCCTCCACTTT. This codes for CASSSMIGQGNSPLHF.

This clone was seen only a few times. The chain carries TRBV19 and TRBJ1-5; D gene ambiguous. Germline lookup yields CDR1 LNHDA and CDR2 SQIVND (reference sequence). This CDR3 comprises 14 residues. V was trimmed by 7 bases and J by 5 bases, leaving 15 bases between them. CDR3 sequence (DNA): TGTGCCAGTACTAAGCAGAGGCAGGATCAGCCCCAGCATTTT. Translation: CASTKQRQDQPQHF.

J is TRBJ1-1 and V is TRBV6-5; the D is unclear. The CDR3 contains 14 residues. Germline CDR1 and CDR2: MNHEY and SVGAGI. V lost 8 bases, J lost 1 base, and 14 bases lay in between. The CDR3 bases are TGTGCCAGCCGTCCTGCTTCCGGGAACACTGAAGCTTTCTTT. Translating it yields CASRPASGNTEAFF.

The V gene is TRBV6-6, the J gene TRBJ2-4, with unresolved D. CDR3 length: 15 amino acids. The germline V gene encodes CDR1 MNHNY and CDR2 SVGAGI (reference sequence). Trimming removed 5 bases at V and 0 bases at J, with 11 bases between. CDR3 DNA sequence: TGTGCCAGCAGTGGAATGTGGGTAGCCAAAAACATTCAGTACTTC. Protein: CASSGMWVAKNIQYF.

The genes are TRBV18 and TRBJ2-1; 8 positions agree with TRBD2. The germline CDR1 and CDR2 sequences are KGHSH and LQKENI. The CDR3 is 17 residues long. Trimming took 3 bases from V and 5 from J; bases not matched to a gene: 12. CDR3 coding DNA: TGTGCCAGCTCACCCCCACTGGGTAGCGGGGAGGACAATGAGCAGTTCTTC. Protein product: CASSPPLGSGEDNEQFF.

This chain connects TRBV10-3 to TRBJ2-7; tentatively, D is TRBD1 (6 bases). CDR1 is ENHRY and CDR2 is SYGVKD in the germline V gene. This CDR3 has 13 residues. The V end was cut by 10 bases, the J end by 0 bases, with 13 bases between. CDR3 loop: CASTGTNSYEQYF. For the CDR3, the DNA is TGTGCCAGCACCGGGACAAACTCCTACGAGCAGTACTTC.

V gene TRBV30 combines with J gene TRBJ2-3; D may be TRBD1 (5 bases). Trimming removed 2 bases at V and 6 bases at J, with 15 bases between. This CDR3 has 14 residues. Germline values: CDR1 GTSNPN, CDR2 SVGIG (reference sequence). The CDR3 sequence: CAWSRTIQADTQYF. The CDR3 DNA sequence: TGTGCCTGGAGTAGGACAATTCAGGCCGATACGCAGTATTTT. The variable domain in full, with the rest retrieved from reference TRBV30 and TRBJ2-3, is SQTIHQWPATLVQPVGSPLSLECTVEGTSNPNLYWYRQAAGRGLQLLFYSVGIGQISSEVPQNLSASRPQDRQFILSSKKLLLSDSGFYLCAWSRTIQADTQYFGPGTRLTVL.

The gene calls are TRBV29-1 and TRBJ2-1; 10 positions agree with TRBD1. The CDR3 has 14 amino acids. The germline gives CDR1 SQVTM, CDR2 ANQGSEA. After removal of 4 bases from V and 8 bases from J, the junction contained 8 bases not matched to a gene. CDR3 nucleotides: TGCAGCGTTGGACCGGGACAGGGGTTCGATGAGCAGTTCTTC. It encodes CSVGPGQGFDEQFF.

V and J are TRBV25-1 and TRBJ2-5; D is unclear. With 1 base removed from V and 4 bases from J, the gap between germline ends came to 4 bases. CDR1 and CDR2 (germline): MGHDK, SYGVNS. The CDR3 runs 12 residues. The CDR3 loop reads CASSEWAETQYF. As DNA, the CDR3 is TGTGCCAGCAGTGAATGGGCAGAGACCCAGTACTTC.

This sequence joins TRBV29-1 and TRBJ2-3, with D possibly being TRBD2 (6 bases). The CDR3 is made up of 13 amino acids. CDR1 and CDR2 from the germline V gene are SQVTM and ANQGSEA. V lost 4 bases and J lost 2, with 10 bases in between. CDR3 in DNA: TGCAGCGTTGCGGGGGTTCTCACAGATACGCAGTATTTT. It yields the protein CSVAGVLTDTQYF.